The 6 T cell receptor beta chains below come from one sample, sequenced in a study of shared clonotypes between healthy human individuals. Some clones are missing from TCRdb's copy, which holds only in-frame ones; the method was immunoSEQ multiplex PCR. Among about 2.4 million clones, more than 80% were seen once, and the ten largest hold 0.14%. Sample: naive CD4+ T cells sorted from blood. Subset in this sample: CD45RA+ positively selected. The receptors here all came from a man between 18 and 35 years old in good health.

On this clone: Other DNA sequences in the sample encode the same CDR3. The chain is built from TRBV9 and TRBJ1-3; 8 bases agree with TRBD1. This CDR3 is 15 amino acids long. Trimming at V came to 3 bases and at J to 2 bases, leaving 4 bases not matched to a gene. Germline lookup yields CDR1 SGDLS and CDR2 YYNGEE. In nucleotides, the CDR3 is TGTGCCAGCAGCGCGGGGACAGGTACTGGAAACACCATATATTTT. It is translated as CASSAGTGTGNTIYF.

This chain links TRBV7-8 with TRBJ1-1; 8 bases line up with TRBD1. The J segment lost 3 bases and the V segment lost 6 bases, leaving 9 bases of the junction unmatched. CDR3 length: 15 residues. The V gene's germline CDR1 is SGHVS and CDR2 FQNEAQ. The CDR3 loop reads CASRSTGAVDTEAFF. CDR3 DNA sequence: TGTGCCAGCAGGTCGACAGGGGCCGTAGACACTGAAGCTTTCTTT.

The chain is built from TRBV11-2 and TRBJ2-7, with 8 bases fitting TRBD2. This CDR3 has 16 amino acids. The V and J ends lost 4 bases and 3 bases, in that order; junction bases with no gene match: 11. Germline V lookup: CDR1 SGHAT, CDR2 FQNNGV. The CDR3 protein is CASSSLSGGYFYEQYF. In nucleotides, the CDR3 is TGTGCCAGCAGCTCCCTAAGCGGGGGATACTTCTACGAGCAGTACTTC. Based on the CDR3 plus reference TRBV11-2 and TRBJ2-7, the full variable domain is EAGVAQSPRYKIIEKRQSVAFWCNPISGHATLYWYQQILGQGPKLLIQFQNNGVVDDSQLPKDRFSAERLKGVDSTLKIQPAKLEDSAVYLCASSSLSGGYFYEQYFGPGTRLTVT.

CDR3 nucleotide sequence: TGTGCCAGCAGCTTGCCGGGACAGGGGGCGGACTACGAGCAGTACTTC. Protein product: CASSLPGQGADYEQYF. This chain connects TRBV5-6 to TRBJ2-7, with 12 positions matching TRBD1. CDR3 length equals 16 residues. Germline trimming cut 1 base from V and 3 bases from J; bases unmatched to any gene: 5. The germline gives CDR1 SGHDT, CDR2 YYEEEE. Complete variable domain (other parts from reference TRBV5-6 and TRBJ2-7): DAGVTQSPTHLIKTRGQQVTLRCSPKSGHDTVSWYQQALGQGPQFIFQYYEEEERQRGNFPDRFSGHQFPNYSSELNVNALLLGDSALYLCASSLPGQGADYEQYFGPGTRLTVT.

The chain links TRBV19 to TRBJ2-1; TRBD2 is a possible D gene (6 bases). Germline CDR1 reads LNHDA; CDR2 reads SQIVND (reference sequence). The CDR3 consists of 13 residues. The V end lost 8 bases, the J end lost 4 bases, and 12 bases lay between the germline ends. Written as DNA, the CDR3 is TGTGCCAGTGGGGGGTCGGGGTACAATGAGCAGTTCTTC. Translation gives CASGGSGYNEQFF. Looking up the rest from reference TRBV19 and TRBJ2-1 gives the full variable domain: DGGITQSPKYLFRKEGQNVTLSCEQNLNHDAMYWYRQDPGQGLRLIYYSQIVNDFQKGDIAEGYSVSREKKESFPLTVTSAQKNPTAFYLCASGGSGYNEQFFGPGTRLTVL.

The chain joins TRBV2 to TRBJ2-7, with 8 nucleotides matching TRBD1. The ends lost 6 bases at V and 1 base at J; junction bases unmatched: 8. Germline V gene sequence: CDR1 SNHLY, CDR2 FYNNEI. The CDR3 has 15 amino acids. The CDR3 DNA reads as TGTGCCAGCAGGACTCCGGGACAGGCTTCCTACGAGCAGTACTTC. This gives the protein CASRTPGQASYEQYF. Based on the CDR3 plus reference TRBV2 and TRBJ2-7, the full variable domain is EPEVTQTPSHQVTQMGQEVILRCVPISNHLYFYWYRQILGQKVEFLVSFYNNEISEKSEIFDDQFSVERPDGSNFTLKIRSTKLEDSAMYFCASRTPGQASYEQYFGPGTRLTVT.